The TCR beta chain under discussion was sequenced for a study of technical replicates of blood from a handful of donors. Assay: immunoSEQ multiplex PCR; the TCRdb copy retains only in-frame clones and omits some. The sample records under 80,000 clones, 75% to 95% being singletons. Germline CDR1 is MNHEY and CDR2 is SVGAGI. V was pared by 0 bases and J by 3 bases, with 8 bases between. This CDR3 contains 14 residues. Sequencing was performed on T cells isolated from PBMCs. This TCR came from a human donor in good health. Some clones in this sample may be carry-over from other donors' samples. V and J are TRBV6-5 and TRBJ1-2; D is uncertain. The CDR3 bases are TGTGCCAGCAGTTACTCCCGGAGCGACTATGGCTACACCTTC. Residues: CASSYSRSDYGYTF.